This T cell receptor (beta chain) was observed in a study of CD8+ T cells in alopecia areata (dated by TCRdb to between 2018 and 2020). Context from the whole study: The treated patients took part in an open-label pilot trial in which moderate-to-severe alopecia areata was treated with oral tofacitinib at 5 to 10 mg twice daily. Tofacitinib was given for 6 to 18 months, followed by 6 months of follow-up off drug to assess delayed response and recurrence. Disease severity in treated patients was measured with the SALT score, which quantifies the percentage of affected scalp surface area. High-throughput TCRbeta sequencing was used to examine T cell clonal expansion in alopecia areata in both the C3H/HeJ mouse model and human patients. On the human side, TCRbeta sequencing was run on scalp tissue and on sorted CD4+ and CD8+ peripheral blood T cells from healthy controls and from alopecia areata patients with either patchy or totalis/universalis disease. Biopsies were taken from tofacitinib-treated patients at baseline and again at 4 and 24 weeks into treatment, and several of those patients also had a later scalp biopsy. Scalp clonality was compared across normal scalp (n=4), patchy alopecia areata scalp (n=8), and alopecia totalis/universalis scalp (n=8). The RNA source kit depended on sample type: the PAXgene miRNA kit for fixed scalp, the miRNeasy kit for PBMCs, and the RNeasy kit for mouse skin. TCRbeta CDR3 regions were amplified by immunoSEQ multiplex PCR with 35 Vbeta forward and 13 Jbeta reverse primers.

The time point tag for this specimen amounts to: around 26 weeks on oral tofacitinib. The treatment or condition label, as the study defines it: oral pan-JAK inhibitor, 5-10 mg twice daily. Peripheral blood and lesional scalp punch biopsies were obtained from patients with alopecia areata. PBMCs were isolated by density centrifugation and stained for CD3, CD4 and CD8, and CD4+ and CD8+ T cells were sorted on a FACSAria. Library generation was performed with the immunoSEQ multiplex PCR assay. RNA was extracted from all samples and reverse transcribed into cDNA as template for TCR sequencing. First-strand cDNA was synthesized using SuperScript III with a 2:1 mix of oligo-dT and random hexamers. A synthetic immune receptor repertoire was used to gauge amplification bias, and whatever bias remained was removed computationally. Regarding the original processing steps: Raw reads were preprocessed for error removal, and CDR3 was defined according to IMGT conventions as running from the conserved cysteine to phenylalanine. Clonality was computed by normalizing Shannon entropy by log2 of the number of productive unique TCRs and subtracting the result from 1. Whether scalp clones were CD4 or CD8 was inferred by matching scalp TCRbeta sequences against CD4 and CD8 repertoires sorted from blood. TCRdb's version of the immuneACCESS table is confined to in-frame rearrangements and falls short of the full clone set. An unresolved V gene accounts for under half of the shortfall where checked; the remainder is of unknown origin. The V and J calls and clone size were taken over from that table, and D and trimming were inferred from the DNA. A total of approximately 160,000 clones appear in this sample, less than 70% of them only once. The ten largest clones represent 11% to 15% of the sample.

From cysteine to phenylalanine, the CDR3 is 13 amino acids long. CDR3 DNA only is kept here, 39 bases in frame from base 1. V and J lose 5 bases and 4 bases, and a span of 12 bases separates them. According to the germline V gene, CDR1 reads SGHRS and CDR2 reads YFSETQ. In its sample, this clone was seen a few times. Its target antigen remains unknown. Within one base of it there is no much larger clone, and no base qualities were kept. Overall study results and their limits: Resident alphabeta T cells in normal human skin are also sequenced, complicating scalp TCR repertoire analysis, unlike mouse skin dominated by gammadelta T cells. With tofacitinib, both scalp clonality and the number of expanded CD8+ clones among the top 100 scalp clones went down significantly. Because the treated cohort was small and had just a single nonresponder, larger studies are needed to establish links between baseline CD8+ expansion and response. Compared with normal scalp, lesional scalp, particularly in alopecia totalis/universalis, had higher clonality and more expanded CD8+ clones, which suggests antigenic drive. During tofacitinib treatment, many expanded lesional clones remained in scalp and blood, and this persistence may partly explain relapse after treatment is stopped. TCR sequences shared between patients were less clear than in mice, possibly partly because of HLA diversity in the patient population.

The chain was built from TRBV5-1 and TRBJ1-1; no D gene is confidently identified. The sample in question was CD4+ T cells sorted from blood, obtained at week 24, from a patient treated with tofacitinib. This TCR was recovered from a human donor with alopecia areata. The sequence in DNA is TGCGCCAGCAGACCGACGGCCGGCACTGAAGCTTTCTTT. This encodes CASRPTAGTEAFF. Joined to the reference TRBV5-1 and TRBJ1-1 proteins, this CDR3 gives the full variable domain: KAGVTQTPRYLIKTRGQQVTLSCSPISGHRSVSWYQQTPGQGLQFLFEYFSETQRNKGNFPGRFSGRQFSNSRSEMNVSTLELGDSALYLCASRPTAGTEAFFGQGTRLTVV.